These 9 T cell receptor beta chains were all obtained from the same sample, sequenced in a study of T cell repertoires in cytomegalovirus infection. TCRdb passed the reads through MiXCR, listing each CDR3 protein once. The sample holds 400,000 to 550,000 distinct CDR3 sequences, about 11% seen once. Input material: PBMCs. Receptors originate from a human donor in good health (CMV status not recorded). Some clones in this sample may be carry-over from other donors' samples.

This clonotype was seen only a few times. V usage is TRBV20-1 and J usage is TRBJ2-7; weak D call: TRBD1 (6 bases). Deletions cut 0 bases from V and 0 bases from J, with 15 bases between. CDR3 length equals 16 residues. From germline, CDR1 is DFQATT and CDR2 SNEGSKA (reference sequence). CDR3: CSARDQGRFSSYEQYF. As DNA, the CDR3 is TGCAGTGCTAGAGATCAGGGGCGGTTCAGCTCCTACGAGCAGTACTTC.

There are a few counts of this clonotype. The V gene is TRBV12-3 or TRBV12-4, the J gene TRBJ1-2, with D maybe TRBD1 (5 bases). The CDR3 extends over 15 amino acids. Trimming removed 1 base from V and 6 bases from J, with 15 bases in between. The CDR3 loop is CASSLGRMGGDGYTF. The CDR3, as DNA: TGTGCCAGCAGTTTAGGAAGGATGGGGGGGGATGGCTACACCTTC.

In its sample, this clonotype was seen many times. The chain joins TRBV4-1 to TRBJ1-5, with 8 nucleotides matching TRBD1. Trimming at V came to 0 bases and at J to 6 bases, leaving 16 bases not matched to a gene. The CDR3 is 19 amino acids. CDR1 and CDR2 (germline): MGHRA, YSYEKL. CDR3 sequence (DNA): TGCGCCAGCAGCCAAGAAAATGGGGGGAGAAGGACAGGGCCTCAGCCCCAGCATTTT. Translation: CASSQENGGRRTGPQPQHF.

This clonotype was observed many times. The rearrangement links TRBV5-8 to TRBJ2-2, with D tentatively TRBD1 (5 bases). V was shortened by 3 bases and J by 3 bases, with 15 bases between the two germline ends. Germline CDR1 is SGHTS and CDR2 is YDEGEE. The CDR3 has 16 residues. CDR3 nucleotide sequence: TGTGCCAGCAGCTCGGACACCCCATTATACACCGGGGAGCTGTTTTTT. Translation: CASSSDTPLYTGELFF.

V is TRBV30 and J is TRBJ2-1; TRBD1 might be the D (5 bases). The CDR3 is 14 amino acids. With 5 bases removed from V and 1 base from J, the gap between germline ends came to 12 bases. Per germline, CDR1 GTSNPN and CDR2 SVGIG (reference sequence). This CDR3 is CAWDSQGSYNEQFF. As DNA, the CDR3 is TGTGCCTGGGATTCCCAGGGTTCCTACAATGAGCAGTTCTTC.

Notes on this clonotype: The junction does not match germline at one end; this may be a read error. V is TRBV7-9 and J is TRBJ2-7; 9 positions agree with TRBD1. This CDR3 region has 15 residues. Germline CDR1 SEHNR, CDR2 FQNEAQ (reference sequence). The CDR3 spells CASGLQGALGYEQYF. CDR3 DNA: TGTGCCAGCGGCTTACAGGGGGCCTTAGGCTACGAGCAGTACTTC.

At least ten counts were recorded for this clonotype. The gene calls are TRBV11-2 and TRBJ2-4, with 9 bases that match TRBD1. Germline values: CDR1 SGHAT, CDR2 FQNNGV. V was pared by 5 bases and J by 5 bases, with 7 bases of the junction left unmatched. The CDR3 is 15 amino acids. This CDR3 is CASSRGQGQENIQYF. The CDR3 DNA is TGTGCCAGCAGCCGTGGACAGGGGCAGGAAAACATTCAGTACTTC.

This clonotype was counted ten times or more. The chain carries TRBV7-8 and TRBJ2-3; possible D gene TRBD1, 6 bases. The CDR3 is 13 residues long. Germline lookup yields CDR1 SGHVS and CDR2 FQNEAQ. V was pared by 3 bases and J by 4 bases, with 8 bases between. Here the CDR3 reads CASSFRGADTQYF. The DNA of the CDR3 is TGTGCCAGCAGCTTCAGGGGCGCAGATACGCAGTATTTT.

This clonotype appeared many times. The chain carries TRBV20-1 and TRBJ2-1, with TRBD1 matching over 8 bases. CDR1 DFQATT and CDR2 SNEGSKA come from the germline V gene (reference sequence). CDR3 length equals 14 residues. With V trimmed by 5 bases and J by 6 bases, 9 bases remained unmatched. The CDR3 here is CSALDRVVGNEQFF. The DNA of the CDR3 is TGCAGTGCTCTGGACAGGGTCGTCGGCAATGAGCAGTTCTTC.